This T cell receptor (beta chain) is from a study of T cell repertoires in cytomegalovirus infection. Background on the study: It was the public TCR beta signatures that indicated both CMV infection and matching HLA type.

The CDR3 sequence is 14 residues long. Germline loops: CDR1 MNHEY, CDR2 SMNVEV (reference sequence). V was clipped by 0 bases and J by 4 bases, with 10 bases between them. Findings and caveats of the study: There were HLA-C-restricted CMV-specific TCR beta clonotypes dominating the ex vivo response. There were carriers of CMV plus the relevant HLA, and cumulative public TCR beta family frequency identified them.

TCRdb reprocessed the reads with MiXCR, giving one entry per CDR3 protein. In the table there are more than 200,000 distinct CDR3 sequences, less than 9.5% of which are singletons. On this clonotype: Its antigen is currently unknown.

The receptor comes from a human donor in good health (CMV status not recorded). Some clones in this sample may be carry-over from other donors' samples. The chain employs TRBV27 and TRBJ2-7, with D uncertain. What was sequenced was PBMCs. Written as DNA, the CDR3 is TGTGCCAGCAGTTTATCGAAAGGGTTTTACGAGCAGTACTTC. It yields the protein CASSLSKGFYEQYF.